This T cell receptor (beta chain) was sequenced during a study of OX40 agonist ivuxolimab in advanced cancers. TCRdb keeps only in-frame clones here, not all; method: immunoSEQ multiplex PCR. The data show some 60,000 clones, 84% seen once. The CDR3 spans 17 residues. V was shortened by 5 bases and J by 6 bases, with 26 bases between the two germline ends. CDR1 and CDR2 (germline): WSHSY, SAAADI. Sequenced here: CD4+ or CD8+ T cells sorted from blood, sampled in a trial of the OX40 agonist ivuxolimab. The clonotype comes from an adult with an advanced solid tumor such as melanoma, head and neck, liver or kidney cancer. This chain connects TRBV10-2 to TRBJ2-7; D possibly corresponds to TRBD2 (5 bases). CDR3 bases: TGCGCCAGCAGTACCATTTTGGGCGGGCTAATGCCAGGCGAGCAGTACTTC. As protein: CASSTILGGLMPGEQYF.